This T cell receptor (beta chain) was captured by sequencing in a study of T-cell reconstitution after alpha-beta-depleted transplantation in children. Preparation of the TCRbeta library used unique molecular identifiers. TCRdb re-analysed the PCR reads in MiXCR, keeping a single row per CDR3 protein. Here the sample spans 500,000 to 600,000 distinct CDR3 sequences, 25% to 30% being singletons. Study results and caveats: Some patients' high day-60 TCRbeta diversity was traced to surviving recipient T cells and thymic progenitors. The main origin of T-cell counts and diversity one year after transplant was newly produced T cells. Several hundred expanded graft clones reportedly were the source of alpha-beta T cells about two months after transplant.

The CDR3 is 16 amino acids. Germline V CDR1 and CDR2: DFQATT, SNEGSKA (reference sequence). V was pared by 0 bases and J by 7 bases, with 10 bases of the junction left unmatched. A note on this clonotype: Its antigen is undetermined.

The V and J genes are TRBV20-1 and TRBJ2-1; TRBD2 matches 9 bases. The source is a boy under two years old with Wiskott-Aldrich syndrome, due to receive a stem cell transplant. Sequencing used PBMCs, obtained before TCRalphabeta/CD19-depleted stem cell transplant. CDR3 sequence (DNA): TGCAGTGCTAGAGATCCCCTTAGCGGGAGTAATAATGAGCAGTTCTTC. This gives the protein CSARDPLSGSNNEQFF.